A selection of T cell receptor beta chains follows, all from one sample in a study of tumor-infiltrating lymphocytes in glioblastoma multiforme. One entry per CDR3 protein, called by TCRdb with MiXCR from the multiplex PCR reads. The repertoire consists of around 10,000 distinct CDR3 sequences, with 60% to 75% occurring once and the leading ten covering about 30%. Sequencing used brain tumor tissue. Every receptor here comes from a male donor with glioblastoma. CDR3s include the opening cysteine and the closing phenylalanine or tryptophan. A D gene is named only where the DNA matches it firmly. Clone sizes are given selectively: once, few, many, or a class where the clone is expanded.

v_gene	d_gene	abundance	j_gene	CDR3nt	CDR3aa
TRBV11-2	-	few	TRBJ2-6	TGTGCCAGCAGCCGCCCCTCTGGGGCCAACGTCCTGACTTTC	CASSRPSGANVLTF
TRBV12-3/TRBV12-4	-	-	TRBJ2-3	TGTGCCAGCACTTACAAGGGGGCAGATACGCAGTATTTT	CASTYKGADTQYF
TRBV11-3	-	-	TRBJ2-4	TGTGCCAGCAGCTCGGGCAGATTAGCCAAAAACATTCAGTACTTC	CASSSGRLAKNIQYF
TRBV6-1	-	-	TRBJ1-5	TGTGCCAGCAGTTTTCTTCCGGGGGACAGCAATCAGCCCCAGCATTTT	CASSFLPGDSNQPQHF
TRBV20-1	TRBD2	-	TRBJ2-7	TGCAGTGCCGCAGAGCGGGAACCCTACGAGCAGTACTTC	CSAAEREPYEQYF
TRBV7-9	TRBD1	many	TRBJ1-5	TGTGCCAGCAGCCGGGACAGCCAGCAGCCCCAGCATTTT	CASSRDSQQPQHF
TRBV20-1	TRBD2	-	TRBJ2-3	TGCAGTGCTAGTGCCGGGACTAGCACGGATACGCAGTATTTT	CSASAGTSTDTQYF
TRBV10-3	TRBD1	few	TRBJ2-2	TGTGCCATCAAGGGACAGGGGGCGAACACCGGGGAGCTGTTTTTT	CAIKGQGANTGELFF
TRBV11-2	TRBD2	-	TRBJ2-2	TGTGCCAGCAGTTCAACTAGCGGGAGAATAAGCATCGGGGTGCTGTTTTTT	CASSSTSGRISIGVLFF
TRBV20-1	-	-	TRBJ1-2	TGCAGTGCCGCCCGACCGAACACCGGCTACACCTTC	CSAARPNTGYTF
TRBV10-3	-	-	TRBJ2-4	TGTGTCATCAGTGAAGACAAGGGGAACATTCAGTACTTC	CVISEDKGNIQYF
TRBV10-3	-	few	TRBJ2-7	TGTGCCATCATGACGGCACTAGGGGAGCAGTACTTC	CAIMTALGEQYF
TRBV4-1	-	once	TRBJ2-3	TGCGCCAGCAGCCAAGATAAGCTGAGCACGGATACGCAGTATTTT	CASSQDKLSTDTQYF
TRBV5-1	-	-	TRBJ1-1	TGCGCCAGCAGCCCCGGACATGACAATGAAGCTTTCTTT	CASSPGHDNEAFF
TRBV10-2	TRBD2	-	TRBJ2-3	TGCGCCAGCAGTCGGGACTACACAGATACGCAGTATTTT	CASSRDYTDTQYF
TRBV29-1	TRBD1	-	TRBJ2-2	TGCAGCGTCGCCGGGACAGGCAACACCGGGGAGCTGTTTTTT	CSVAGTGNTGELFF
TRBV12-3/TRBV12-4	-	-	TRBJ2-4	TGTGCCAGCAGCCACCCGGAGCGGCCCCTTCAGTACTTC	CASSHPERPLQYF
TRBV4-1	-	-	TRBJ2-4	TGCGCCAGCAGCCACCCGAACTCAGGGGAGGACATGCGGTACTTC	CASSHPNSGEDMRYF
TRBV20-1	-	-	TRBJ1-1	TGCAGTGCTAGAGATAGCACAGGCGCTGAAGCTTTCTTT	CSARDSTGAEAFF
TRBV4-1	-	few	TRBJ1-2	TGCACCAGCAGCCAAGATCGATACATGGGAAACTTTGGCTACACCTTC	CTSSQDRYMGNFGYTF
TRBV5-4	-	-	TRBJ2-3	TGTGCCAGCAGCTTGTTCCAGGAGGCCACAGATACGCAGTATTTT	CASSLFQEATDTQYF
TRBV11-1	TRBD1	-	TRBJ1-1	TGTGCCAGCGGCTTAGAGGAGTGGGACAGCAAGGCTTCCTTT	CASGLEEWDSKASF
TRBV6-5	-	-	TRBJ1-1	TGTGCCGCCCAGAGGGGCCCGAACACTGAAGCTTTCTTT	CAAQRGPNTEAFF
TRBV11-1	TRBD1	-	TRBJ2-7	TGTGCCGGCAGGGGACAGGGACGCGAGCAGTACTTC	CAGRGQGREQYF
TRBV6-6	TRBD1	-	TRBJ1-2	TGTGCCAGCAGTGCCGGACAGGGATTAGGAGGCTACACCTTC	CASSAGQGLGGYTF